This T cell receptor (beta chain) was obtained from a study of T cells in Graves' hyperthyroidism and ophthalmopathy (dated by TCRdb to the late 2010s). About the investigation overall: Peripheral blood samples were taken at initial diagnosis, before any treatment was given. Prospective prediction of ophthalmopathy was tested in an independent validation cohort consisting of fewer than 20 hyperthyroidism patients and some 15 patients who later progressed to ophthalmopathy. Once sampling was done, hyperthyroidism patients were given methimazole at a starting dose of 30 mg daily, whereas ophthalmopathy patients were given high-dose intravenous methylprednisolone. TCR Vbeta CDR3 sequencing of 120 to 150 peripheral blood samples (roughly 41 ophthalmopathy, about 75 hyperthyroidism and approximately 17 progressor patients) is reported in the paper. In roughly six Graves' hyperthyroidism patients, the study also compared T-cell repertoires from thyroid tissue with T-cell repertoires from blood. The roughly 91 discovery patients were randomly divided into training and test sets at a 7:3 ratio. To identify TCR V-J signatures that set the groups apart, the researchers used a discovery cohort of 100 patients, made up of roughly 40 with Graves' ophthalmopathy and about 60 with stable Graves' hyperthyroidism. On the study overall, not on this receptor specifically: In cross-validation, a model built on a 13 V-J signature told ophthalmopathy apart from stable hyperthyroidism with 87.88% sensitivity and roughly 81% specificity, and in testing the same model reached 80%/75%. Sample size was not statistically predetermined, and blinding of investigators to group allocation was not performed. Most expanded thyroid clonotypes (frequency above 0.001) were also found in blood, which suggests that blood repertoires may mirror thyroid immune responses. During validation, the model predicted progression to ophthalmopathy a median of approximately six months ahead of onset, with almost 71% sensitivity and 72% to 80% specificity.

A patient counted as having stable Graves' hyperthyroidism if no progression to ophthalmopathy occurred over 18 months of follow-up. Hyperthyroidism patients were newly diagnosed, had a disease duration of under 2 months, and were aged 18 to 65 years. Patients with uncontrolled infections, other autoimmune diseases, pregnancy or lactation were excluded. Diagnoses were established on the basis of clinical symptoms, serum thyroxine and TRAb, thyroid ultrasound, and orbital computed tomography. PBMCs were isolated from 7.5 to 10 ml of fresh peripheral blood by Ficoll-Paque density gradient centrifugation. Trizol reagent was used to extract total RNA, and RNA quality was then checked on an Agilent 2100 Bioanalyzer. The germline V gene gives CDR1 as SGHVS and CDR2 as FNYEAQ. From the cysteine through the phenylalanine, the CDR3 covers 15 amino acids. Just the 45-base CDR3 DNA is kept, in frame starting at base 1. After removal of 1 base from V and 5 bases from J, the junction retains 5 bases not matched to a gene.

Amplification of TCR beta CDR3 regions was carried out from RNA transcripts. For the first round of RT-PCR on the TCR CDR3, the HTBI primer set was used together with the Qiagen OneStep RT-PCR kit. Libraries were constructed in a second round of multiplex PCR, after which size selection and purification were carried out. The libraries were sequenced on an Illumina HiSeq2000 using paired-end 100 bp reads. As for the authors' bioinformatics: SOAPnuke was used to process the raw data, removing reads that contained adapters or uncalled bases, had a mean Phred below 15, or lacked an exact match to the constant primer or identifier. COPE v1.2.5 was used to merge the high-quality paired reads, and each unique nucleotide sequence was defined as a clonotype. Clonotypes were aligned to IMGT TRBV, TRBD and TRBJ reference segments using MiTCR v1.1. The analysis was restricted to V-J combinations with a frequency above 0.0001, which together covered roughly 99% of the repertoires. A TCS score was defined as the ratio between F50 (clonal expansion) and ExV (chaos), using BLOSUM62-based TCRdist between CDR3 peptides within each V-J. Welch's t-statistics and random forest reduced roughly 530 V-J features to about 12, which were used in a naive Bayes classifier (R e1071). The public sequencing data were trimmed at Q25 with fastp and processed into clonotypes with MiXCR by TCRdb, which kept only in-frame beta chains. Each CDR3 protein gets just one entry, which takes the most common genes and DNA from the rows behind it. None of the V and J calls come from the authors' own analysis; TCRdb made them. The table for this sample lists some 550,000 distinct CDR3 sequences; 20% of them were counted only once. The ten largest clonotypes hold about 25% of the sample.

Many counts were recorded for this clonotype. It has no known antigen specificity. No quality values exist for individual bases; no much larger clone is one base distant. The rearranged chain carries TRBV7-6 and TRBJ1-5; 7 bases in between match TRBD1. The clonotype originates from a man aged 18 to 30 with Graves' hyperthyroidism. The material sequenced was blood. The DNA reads TGTGCCAGCAGCTTAGAGGACAGGCGTGATCAGCCCCAGCATTTT. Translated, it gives CASSLEDRRDQPQHF.